Below are 2 T cell receptor beta chains sequenced from a single sample in a study of human T cells and chemical hapten exposure. This sample's time point: patch test 2, 6 weeks after DPC sensitization. Treatment specified: therapeutic diphenylcyclopropenone sensitization with weekly scalp DPC. Using its own MiXCR run on the RACE reads, TCRdb lists one record per CDR3 protein. Of more than 75,000 distinct CDR3 sequences in the sample, 10% were seen once. Material: whole blood, obtained in connection with sensitization to the hapten diphenylcyclopropenone (DPC). The receptors originated from a woman aged 25 to 39 with alopecia areata. Some clones in this sample may be carry-over from other donors' samples.

This clonotype was observed a handful of times. The chain couples TRBV27 to TRBJ2-7; tentatively, D is TRBD1 or TRBD2 (5 bases each). With 6 bases removed from V and 2 bases from J, the gap between germline ends came to 17 bases. The CDR3 runs 15 residues. Germline values: CDR1 MNHEY, CDR2 SMNVEV (reference sequence). The CDR3 region is CASRGSGTATYEQYF. DNA of the CDR3: TGTGCCAGCAGGGGATCCGGGACGGCTACCTACGAGCAGTACTTC.

This clonotype occurred many times. This rearrangement joins TRBV6-5 to TRBJ2-5, with 11 positions matching TRBD2. Germline values: CDR1 MNHEY, CDR2 SVGAGI. The CDR3 sequence is 15 residues long. Trimming at V came to 2 bases and at J to 7 bases, leaving 6 bases not matched to a gene. The CDR3: CASSYVAGGSRTQYF. CDR3 in DNA: TGTGCCAGCAGTTACGTAGCGGGGGGGTCTAGGACCCAGTACTTC.